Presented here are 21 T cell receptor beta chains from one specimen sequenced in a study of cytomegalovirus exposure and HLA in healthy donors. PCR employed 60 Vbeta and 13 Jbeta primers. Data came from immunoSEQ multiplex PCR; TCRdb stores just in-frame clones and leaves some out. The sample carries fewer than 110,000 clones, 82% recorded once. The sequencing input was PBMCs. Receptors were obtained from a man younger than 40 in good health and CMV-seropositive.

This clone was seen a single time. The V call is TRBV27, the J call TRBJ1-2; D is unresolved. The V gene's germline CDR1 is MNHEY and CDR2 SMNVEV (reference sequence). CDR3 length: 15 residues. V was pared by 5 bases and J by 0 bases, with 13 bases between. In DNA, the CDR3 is TGTGCCAGCAGTCCTACGGGGTTAGCTAACTATGGCTACACCTTC. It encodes CASSPTGLANYGYTF.

The CDR3 coding sequence is TGTGCCAGCAGCTCTCGGACTAGCCAGGGTACGCAGTATTTT. Translated, it gives CASSSRTSQGTQYF. J is TRBJ2-3 and V is TRBV11-2; 8 positions match TRBD2. The CDR3 length is 14 residues. The germline gives CDR1 SGHAT, CDR2 FQNNGV. J gave up 8 bases and V 4 bases, and 8 bases lay outside the gene matches.

The DNA of the CDR3 is TGTGCCAGCAGTGGGGGTAACGCCGGGATGGGCTACACCTTC. It specifies CASSGGNAGMGYTF. The chain links TRBV6-1 to TRBJ1-2, with unresolved D. Per germline, CDR1 MNHNS and CDR2 SASEGT. The CDR3 sequence is 14 residues long. V gave up 4 bases and J gave up 8 bases, with 17 bases separating them.

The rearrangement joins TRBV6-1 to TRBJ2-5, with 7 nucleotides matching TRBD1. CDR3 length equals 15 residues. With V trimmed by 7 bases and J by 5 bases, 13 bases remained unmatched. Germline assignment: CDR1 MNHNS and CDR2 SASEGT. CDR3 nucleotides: TGTGCCAGCACCACCCGTAGGGGGCGAATGGAGACCCAGTACTTC. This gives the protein CASTTRRGRMETQYF.

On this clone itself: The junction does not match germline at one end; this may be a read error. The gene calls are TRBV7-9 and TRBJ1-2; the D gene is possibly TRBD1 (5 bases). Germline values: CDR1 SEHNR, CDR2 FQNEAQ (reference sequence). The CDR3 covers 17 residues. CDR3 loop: CSSSLAGGAPRLDGYTF. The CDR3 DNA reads TGTTCCAGCAGCTTAGCGGGAGGGGCCCCGAGACTGGATGGCTACACCTTC.

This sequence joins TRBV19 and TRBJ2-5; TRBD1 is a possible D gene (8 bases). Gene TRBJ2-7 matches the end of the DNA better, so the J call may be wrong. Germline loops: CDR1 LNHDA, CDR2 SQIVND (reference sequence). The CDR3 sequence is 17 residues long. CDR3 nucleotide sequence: TGTGCCAGTAGTGGATCCCGGACAGGGAGGGGCTCCTACGAGCAGTACTTC. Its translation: CASSGSRTGRGSYEQYF.

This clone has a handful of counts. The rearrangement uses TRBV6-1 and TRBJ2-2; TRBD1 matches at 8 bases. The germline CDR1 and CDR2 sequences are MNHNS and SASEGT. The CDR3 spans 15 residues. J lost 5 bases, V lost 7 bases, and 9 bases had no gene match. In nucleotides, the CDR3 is TGTGCCAGCATCGCTTCACAGGGGGGTACCGGGGAGCTGTTTTTT. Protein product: CASIASQGGTGELFF.

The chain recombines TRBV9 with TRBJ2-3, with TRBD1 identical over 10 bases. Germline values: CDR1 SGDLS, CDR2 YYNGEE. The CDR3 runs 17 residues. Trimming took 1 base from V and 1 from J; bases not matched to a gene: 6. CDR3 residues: CASSVSPGTGGTDTQYF. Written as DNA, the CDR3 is TGTGCCAGCAGCGTATCCCCCGGGACAGGGGGCACAGATACGCAGTATTTT.

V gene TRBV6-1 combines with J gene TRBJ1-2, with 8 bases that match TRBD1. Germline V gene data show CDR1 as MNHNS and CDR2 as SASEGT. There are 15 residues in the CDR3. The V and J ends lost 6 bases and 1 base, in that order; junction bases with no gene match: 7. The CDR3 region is CASRGPGGFNYGYTF. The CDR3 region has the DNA TGTGCCAGCAGGGGTCCAGGGGGCTTTAACTATGGCTACACCTTC.

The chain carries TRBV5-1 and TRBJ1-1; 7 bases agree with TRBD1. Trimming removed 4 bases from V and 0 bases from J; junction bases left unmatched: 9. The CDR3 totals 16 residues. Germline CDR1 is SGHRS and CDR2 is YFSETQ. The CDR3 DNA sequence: TGCGCCAGCAGCACTGGACAGGAGCTCATGAACACTGAAGCTTTCTTT. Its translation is CASSTGQELMNTEAFF.

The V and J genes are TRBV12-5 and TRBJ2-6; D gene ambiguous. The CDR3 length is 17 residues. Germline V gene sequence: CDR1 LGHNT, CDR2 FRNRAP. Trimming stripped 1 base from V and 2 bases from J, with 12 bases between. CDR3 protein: CASGLGEVVAGANVLTF. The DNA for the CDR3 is TGTGCTAGTGGTTTGGGAGAAGTGGTCGCTGGGGCCAACGTCCTGACTTTC.

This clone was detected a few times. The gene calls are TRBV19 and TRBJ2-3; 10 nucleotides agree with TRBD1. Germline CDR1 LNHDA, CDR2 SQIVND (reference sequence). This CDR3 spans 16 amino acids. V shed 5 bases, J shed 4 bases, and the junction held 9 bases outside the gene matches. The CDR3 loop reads CASSSHRDRGPDTQYF. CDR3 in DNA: TGTGCCAGTAGTTCTCACCGGGACAGGGGCCCAGATACGCAGTATTTT.

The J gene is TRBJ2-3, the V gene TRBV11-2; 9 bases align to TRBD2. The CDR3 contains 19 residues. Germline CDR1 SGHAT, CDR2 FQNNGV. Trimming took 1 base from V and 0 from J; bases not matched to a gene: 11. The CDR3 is CASSLGALAGLTSTDTQYF. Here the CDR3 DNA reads TGTGCCAGCAGCTTAGGAGCTCTAGCGGGGCTTACTAGCACAGATACGCAGTATTTT.

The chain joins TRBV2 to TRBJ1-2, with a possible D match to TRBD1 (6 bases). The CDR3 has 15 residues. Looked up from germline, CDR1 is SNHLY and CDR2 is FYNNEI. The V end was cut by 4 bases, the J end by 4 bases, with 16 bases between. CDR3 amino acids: CASSGVFLGGYGYTF. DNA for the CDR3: TGTGCCAGCAGTGGGGTCTTTTTAGGGGGCTATGGCTACACCTTC.

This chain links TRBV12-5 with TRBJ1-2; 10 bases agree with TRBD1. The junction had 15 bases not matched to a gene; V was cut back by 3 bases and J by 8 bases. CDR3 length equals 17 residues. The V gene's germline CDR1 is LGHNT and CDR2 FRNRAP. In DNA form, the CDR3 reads TGTGCTAGTGGTTTCTCACCAGGGACAGGGGCACGAGAGGGCTACACCTTC. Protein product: CASGFSPGTGAREGYTF.

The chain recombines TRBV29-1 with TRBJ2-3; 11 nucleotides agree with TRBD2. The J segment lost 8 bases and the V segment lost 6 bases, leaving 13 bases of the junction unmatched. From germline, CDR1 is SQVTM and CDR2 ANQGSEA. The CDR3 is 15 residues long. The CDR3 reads CSVPSGGRSAGTQYF. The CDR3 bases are TGCAGCGTCCCTAGCGGGGGGCGCTCGGCGGGTACGCAGTATTTT.

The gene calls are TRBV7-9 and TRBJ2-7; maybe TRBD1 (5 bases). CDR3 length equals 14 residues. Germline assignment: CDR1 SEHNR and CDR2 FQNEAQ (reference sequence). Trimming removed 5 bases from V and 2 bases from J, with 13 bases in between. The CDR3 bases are TGTGCCAGCAGCCCGCAGGGTGGGCCCTACGAGCAGTACTTC. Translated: CASSPQGGPYEQYF.

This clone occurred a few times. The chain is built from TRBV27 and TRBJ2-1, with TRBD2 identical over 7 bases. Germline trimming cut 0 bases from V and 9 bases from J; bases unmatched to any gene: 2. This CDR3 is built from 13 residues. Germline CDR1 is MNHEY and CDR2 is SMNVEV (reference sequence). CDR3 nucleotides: TGTGCCAGCAGTTTATCGGGGGGGGGTGAGCAGTTCTTC. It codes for CASSLSGGGEQFF.

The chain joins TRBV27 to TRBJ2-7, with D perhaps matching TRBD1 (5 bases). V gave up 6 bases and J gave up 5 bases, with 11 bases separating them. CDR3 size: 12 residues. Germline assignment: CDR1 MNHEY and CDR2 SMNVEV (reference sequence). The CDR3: CASRSQGNEQYF. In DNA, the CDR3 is TGTGCCAGCAGAAGTCAGGGAAACGAGCAGTACTTC.

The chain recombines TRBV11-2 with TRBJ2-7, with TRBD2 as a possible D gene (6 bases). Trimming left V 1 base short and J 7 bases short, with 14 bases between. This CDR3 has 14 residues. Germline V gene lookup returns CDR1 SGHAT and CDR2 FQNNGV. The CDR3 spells CASSLGGPGREQYF. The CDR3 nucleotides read TGTGCCAGCAGCTTAGGCGGACCGGGGAGGGAGCAGTACTTC.

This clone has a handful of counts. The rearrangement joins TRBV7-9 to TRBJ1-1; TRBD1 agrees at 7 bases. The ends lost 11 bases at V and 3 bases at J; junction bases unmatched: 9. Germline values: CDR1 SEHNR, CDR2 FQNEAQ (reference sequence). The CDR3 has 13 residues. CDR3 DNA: TGTGCCGTACAGGGGATCGGGGACACTGAAGCTTTCTTT. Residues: CAVQGIGDTEAFF.